The sequence of this T cell receptor beta chain was determined in a study of shared clonotypes between healthy human individuals. Study results and limitations: The researchers took only blood, and tissue repertoires probably look different. The naive CD4 repertoires of several donors were compared, and approximately 4.5% of clonotypes were shared.

The input for sorted-subset replicate PCRs was approximately 200 ng DNA, tens of thousands of T cell genomes. Profiling relied on immunoSEQ multiplex PCR, and the TCRdb table lists in-frame clones only, not all of them. The sample contains roughly 2 million clones, about 94% of which appear only once. Trimming removed 6 bases at V and 2 bases at J, with 6 bases between. The length of the CDR3 is 12 residues. Germline V gene data show CDR1 as MNHEY and CDR2 as SMNVEV (reference sequence). CD45RO-negative cells were positively selected for CCR7, leaving out terminally differentiated effector memory CD45RA+ cells. A word on this clone: Its antigen is as yet unknown.

V usage is TRBV27 and J usage is TRBJ2-3; D remains ambiguous. The material sequenced was naive CD8+ T cells sorted from blood. The receptor's source is a man aged 18 to 30 in good health. CDR3 amino acids: CASRRFTDTQYF. The CDR3 nucleotides read TGTGCCAGCAGAAGGTTCACAGATACGCAGTATTTT.